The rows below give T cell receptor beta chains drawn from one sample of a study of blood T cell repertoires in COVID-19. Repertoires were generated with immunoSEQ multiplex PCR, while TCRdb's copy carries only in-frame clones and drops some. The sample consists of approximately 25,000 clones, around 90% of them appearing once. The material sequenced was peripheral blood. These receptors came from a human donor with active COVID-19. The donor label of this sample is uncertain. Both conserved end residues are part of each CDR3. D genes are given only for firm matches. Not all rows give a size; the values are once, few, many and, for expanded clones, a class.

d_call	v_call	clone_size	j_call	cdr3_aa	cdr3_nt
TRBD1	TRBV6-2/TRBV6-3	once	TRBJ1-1	CASSYPPGQGSEAFF	TGTGCCAGCAGTTATCCCCCGGGACAGGGATCTGAAGCTTTCTTT
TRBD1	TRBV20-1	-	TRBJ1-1	CSAGTGVRAFF	TGCAGTGCTGGGACAGGGGTTAGGGCTTTCTTT
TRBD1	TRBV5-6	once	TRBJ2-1	CASSLGQGHYNEQFF	TGTGCCAGCAGCTTGGGACAGGGGCATTACAATGAGCAGTTCTTC
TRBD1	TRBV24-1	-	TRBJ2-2	CATGDPGTGTGELFF	TGTGCCACTGGGGACCCCGGGACAGGGACCGGGGAGCTGTTTTTT
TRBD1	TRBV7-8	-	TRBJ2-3	CASSPGQAISTDTQYF	TGTGCCAGCAGCCCGGGACAGGCGATAAGCACAGATACGCAGTATTTT
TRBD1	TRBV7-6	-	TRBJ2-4	CASGWDRPLIAKNIQYF	TGTGCCAGCGGCTGGGACAGACCCTTAATAGCCAAAAACATTCAGTACTTC
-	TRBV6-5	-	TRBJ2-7	CASSYSSGFKYEQYF	TGTGCCAGCAGTTACTCATCAGGGTTCAAATACGAGCAGTACTTC
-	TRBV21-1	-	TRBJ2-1	CASSPPRVVSSGRGWNEQFF	TGTGCCAGCAGCCCCCCCCGCGTTGTTTCGTCCGGGAGAGGATGGAATGAGCAGTTCTTC
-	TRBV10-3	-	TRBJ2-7	CAIRGGDNHEQYF	TGTGCCATCAGGGGGGGAGATAATCACGAGCAGTACTTC
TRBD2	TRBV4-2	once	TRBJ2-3	CASSQEVAGGGADTQYF	TGTGCCAGCAGCCAAGAGGTTGCGGGGGGGGGCGCAGATACGCAGTATTTT
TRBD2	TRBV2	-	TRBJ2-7	CASSGLTSGSDEQYF	TGTGCCAGCAGTGGGTTGACTAGCGGGAGCGACGAGCAGTACTTC
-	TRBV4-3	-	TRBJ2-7	CASSQEARGGDEQYF	TGCGCCAGCAGCCAAGAGGCAAGGGGGGGAGACGAGCAGTACTTC
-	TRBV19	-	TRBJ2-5	CASSMGAWGQTQETQYF	TGTGCCAGTAGTATGGGTGCTTGGGGCCAGACACAAGAGACCCAGTACTTC
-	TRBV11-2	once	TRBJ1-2	CASSLGHGGYTF	TGTGCCAGCAGCCTCGGACATGGTGGCTACACCTTC
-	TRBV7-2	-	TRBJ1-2	CASSLGLEGTLKGYTF	TGTGCCAGCAGCTTAGGACTCGAAGGAACCCTGAAGGGCTACACCTTC
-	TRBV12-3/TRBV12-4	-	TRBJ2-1	CASSLVRNEQFF	TGTGCCAGCAGTTTAGTACGGAATGAGCAGTTCTTC
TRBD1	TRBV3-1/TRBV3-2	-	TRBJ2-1	CASSHGTGFGEQFF	TGTGCCAGCAGCCATGGGACAGGGTTCGGTGAGCAGTTCTTC
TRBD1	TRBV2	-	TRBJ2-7	CASRDRDSYEQYF	TGTGCCAGCAGGGACAGGGACTCCTACGAGCAGTACTTC
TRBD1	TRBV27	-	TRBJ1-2	CASSPQGTYGYTF	TGTGCCAGCTCGCCACAGGGGACCTATGGCTACACCTTC
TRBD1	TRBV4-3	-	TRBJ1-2	CASSQGGQPQDSYTF	TGCGCCAGCAGCCAAGGGGGACAGCCTCAGGACTCCTACACCTTC
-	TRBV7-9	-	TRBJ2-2	CASSPRLATGELFF	TGTGCCAGCAGCCCGCGGCTAGCCACCGGGGAGCTGTTTTTT
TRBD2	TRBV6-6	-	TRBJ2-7	CASNPGLADYEQYF	TGTGCCAGCAATCCGGGACTAGCGGATTACGAGCAGTACTTC
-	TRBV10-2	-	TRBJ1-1	CASSEAGRNTEAFF	TGCGCCAGCAGTGAGGCGGGGCGGAACACTGAAGCTTTCTTT
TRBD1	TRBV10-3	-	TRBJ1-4	CAISTKGQGAGEKLFF	TGTGCCATCAGTACTAAAGGACAGGGGGCAGGAGAAAAACTGTTTTTT
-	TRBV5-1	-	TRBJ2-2	CASSLARTVNTGELFF	TGCGCCAGCAGCTTGGCTAGGACAGTCAACACCGGGGAGCTGTTTTTT
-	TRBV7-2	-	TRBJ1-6	CASSWKQGSNSPLHF	TGTGCCAGCAGCTGGAAACAGGGTTCCAATTCACCCCTCCACTTT
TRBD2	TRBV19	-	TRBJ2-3	CASTRTSGRAADTQYF	TGTGCCAGCACACGGACTAGCGGGAGGGCCGCAGATACGCAGTATTTT
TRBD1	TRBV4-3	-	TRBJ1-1	CASSQGGWGRQGESTEAFF	TGCGCCAGCAGCCAGGGGGGCTGGGGTAGACAGGGGGAGTCAACTGAAGCTTTCTTT
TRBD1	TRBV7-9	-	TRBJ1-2	CASSTSGTGRDYGYTF	TGTGCCAGCAGCACCAGTGGGACAGGGAGAGACTATGGCTACACCTTC
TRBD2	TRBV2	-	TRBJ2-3	CASSVWGGRDSTDTQYF	TGTGCCAGCAGTGTCTGGGGGGGGAGGGATAGCACAGATACGCAGTATTTT
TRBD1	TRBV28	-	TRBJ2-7	CASSPIVGTGGRYEQYF	TGTGCCAGCAGCCCCATCGTCGGGACAGGGGGGCGGTACGAGCAGTACTTC
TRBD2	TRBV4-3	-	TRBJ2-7	CASSQGLAGAYEQYF	TGCGCCAGCAGCCAAGGTCTAGCGGGGGCCTACGAGCAGTACTTC
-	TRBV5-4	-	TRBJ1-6	CASSFDIVHSPLHF	TGTGCCAGCAGTTTCGACATAGTTCATTCACCCCTCCACTTT
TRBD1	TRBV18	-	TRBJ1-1	CASSPGTVNTEAFF	TGTGCCAGCTCCCCCGGGACAGTGAACACTGAAGCTTTCTTT
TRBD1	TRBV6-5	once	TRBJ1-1	CASRDNGQGGTEAFF	TGTGCCAGCAGGGACAACGGACAGGGGGGAACTGAAGCTTTCTTT
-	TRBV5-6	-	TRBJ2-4	CASSAQGAKNIQYF	TGTGCCAGCAGCGCCCAGGGGGCCAAAAACATTCAGTACTTC
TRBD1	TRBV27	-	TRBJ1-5	CASSLHGQGVGRGNQPQHF	TGTGCCAGCAGCCTACACGGACAGGGGGTGGGGAGAGGCAATCAGCCCCAGCATTTT
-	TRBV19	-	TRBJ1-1	CASSIVGGALNTEAFF	TGTGCCAGTAGTATAGTTGGAGGGGCCTTGAACACTGAAGCTTTCTTT
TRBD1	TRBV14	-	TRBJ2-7	CASISERTGPQVGIYEQYF	TGTGCCAGCATCTCGGAGAGGACAGGCCCTCAGGTCGGAATCTACGAGCAGTACTTC
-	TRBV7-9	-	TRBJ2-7	CASSLVHSSYEQYF	TGTGCCAGCAGCCTCGTTCATAGCTCCTACGAGCAGTACTTC
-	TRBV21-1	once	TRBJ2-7	CASSYVLAGVQGEQYF	TGTGCCAGCAGCTACGTCTTAGCGGGAGTTCAAGGCGAGCAGTACTTC
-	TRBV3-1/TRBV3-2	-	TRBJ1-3	CASSWTAGNTIYF	TGTGCCAGCAGCTGGACAGCTGGAAACACCATATATTTT
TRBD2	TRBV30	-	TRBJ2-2	CARGRLADTGELFF	TGTGCCCGAGGGAGACTAGCGGACACCGGGGAGCTGTTTTTT
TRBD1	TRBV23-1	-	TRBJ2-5	CASRPGTDRGKETQYF	TGCGCCAGCAGACCAGGGACGGACAGGGGAAAAGAGACCCAGTACTTC
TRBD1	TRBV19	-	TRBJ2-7	CASSDSGGAYNEQYF	TGTGCCAGTAGTGACTCAGGGGGCGCGTATAACGAGCAGTACTTC
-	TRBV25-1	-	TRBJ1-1	CASSEWERVTEAFF	TGTGCCAGCAGTGAGTGGGAGCGGGTCACTGAAGCTTTCTTT
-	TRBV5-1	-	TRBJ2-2	CASSSSSYTGELFF	TGCGCCAGCAGTTCCTCCTCTTACACCGGGGAGCTGTTTTTT
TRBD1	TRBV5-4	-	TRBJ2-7	CASSLGQGFPIYEQYF	TGTGCCAGCAGCTTGGGACAGGGGTTCCCGATCTACGAGCAGTACTTC